The TCR beta chain described here comes from a study of blood T cells in healthy people across ages. Study-wide points: Both higher diversity and more naive CD4+ cells marked long-lived donors when set against aged donors.

Remarks on this clonotype: Antigen unknown.

From germline, CDR1 is KGHSH and CDR2 LQKENI. The CDR3 runs to 16 residues. Each of the donors had roughly 9.3 milliliters of peripheral blood drawn into EDTA-treated Vacutainer tubes. Primed by a sample-barcoded 5' primer and a J-beta primer mix, a second PCR proceeded for 7 to 11 cycles. Via MiXCR, TCRdb re-called the 5' RACE reads, giving one row per CDR3 protein. This sample yields about 800,000 distinct CDR3 sequences, of which 58% are seen a single time; about 20% belongs to the top ten. The genes are TRBV18 and TRBJ2-4; 9 bases map to TRBD2. The J call may not be correct, given that the DNA end is closer to TRBJ2-7. This TCR was sampled from a man aged 30 to 39 in good health. The specimen was blood. The CDR3 DNA is TGTGCCAGCTCACTTAGGCGGACTAGCGAGGCCTACGAGCAGTACTTC. This translates into CASSLRRTSEAYEQYF.